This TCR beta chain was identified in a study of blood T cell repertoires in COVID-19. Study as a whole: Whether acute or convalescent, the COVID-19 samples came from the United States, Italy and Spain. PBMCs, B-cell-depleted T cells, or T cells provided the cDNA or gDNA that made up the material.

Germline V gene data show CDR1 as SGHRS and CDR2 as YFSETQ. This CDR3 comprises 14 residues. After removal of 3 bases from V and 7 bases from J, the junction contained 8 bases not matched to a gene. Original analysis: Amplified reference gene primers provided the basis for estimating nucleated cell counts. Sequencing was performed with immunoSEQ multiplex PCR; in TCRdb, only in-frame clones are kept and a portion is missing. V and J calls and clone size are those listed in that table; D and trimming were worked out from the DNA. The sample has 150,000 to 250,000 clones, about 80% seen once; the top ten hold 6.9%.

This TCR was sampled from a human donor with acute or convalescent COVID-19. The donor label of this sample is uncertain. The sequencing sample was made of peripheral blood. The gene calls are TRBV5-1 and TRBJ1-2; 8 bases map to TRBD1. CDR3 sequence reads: CASSWTGSGAGYTF. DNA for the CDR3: TGCGCCAGCAGCTGGACAGGGTCAGGCGCTGGCTACACCTTC.